The T cell receptor (beta chain) described here comes from a study of blood T cells in healthy people across ages. Germline CDR1 reads MNHNS; CDR2 reads SASEGT. V lost 3 bases and J lost 4, with 5 bases in between. There are 12 residues in the CDR3. A sample-barcoded 5' primer and a J-beta primer mix were used in a second PCR of roughly 7 to 11 cycles. Per sample, CDR3-containing paired-end reads numbered at least 2.5 million. From the 5' RACE reads, TCRdb called clonotypes with MiXCR, one entry per CDR3 protein. The table lists almost 1 million distinct CDR3 sequences, roughly 51% of them singletons.

The TCR was taken from a woman in her fifties or sixties in good health. J is TRBJ2-3 and V is TRBV6-1; D unresolved. Sequenced material: blood. CDR3 protein: CASSDAPDTQYF. The CDR3 DNA reads TGTGCCAGCAGTGATGCCCCAGATACGCAGTATTTT.